These 16 T cell receptor beta chains were sequenced from one sample in a study of naive and memory T cell subsets. Study findings and constraints: A few larger clonotypes appeared in naive repertoires, especially CD8, possibly memory cells re-expressing CD45RA.

No antigen is known for these receptors. An equimolar mix of two oligonucleotides served as the beta constant-region primer for TRBC1 and TRBC2. Nested alpha and beta constant-region primers with the SP2 primer drove four PCR rounds on ligated cDNA. TCRdb used MiXCR to reprocess the UMI-ligation and nested PCR reads, holding one entry per CDR3 protein. The profile covers 150,000 or so distinct CDR3 sequences, with approximately 24% appearing a single time and 0.11% taken by the ten largest. Sequenced: naive CD4+ T cells from blood. These receptors originate from a human donor in good health.

The genes are TRBV10-3 and TRBJ1-1, with D hard to call. The CDR3 loop spans 13 amino acids. The V end lost 4 bases, the J end lost 1 base, and 7 bases lay between the germline ends. Per the germline V gene, CDR1 is ENHRY and CDR2 is SYGVKD. The CDR3 here is CAISGQTNTEAFF. The CDR3 nucleotides are TGTGCCATCAGTGGCCAGACGAACACTGAAGCTTTCTTT.

This clonotype was detected many times. The chain recombines TRBV27 with TRBJ2-1, with no clear D. The ends were cut back, 8 bases at V and 5 bases at J, with 10 bases in the middle. The CDR3 runs to 12 residues. CDR1 and CDR2 (germline): MNHEY, SMNVEV (reference sequence). CDR3 sequence (DNA): TGTGCCAGCCGTCGGACGAACAATGAGCAGTTCTTC. The encoded protein is CASRRTNNEQFF.

J is TRBJ2-5 and V is TRBV5-1; TRBD1 aligns across 11 bases. The germline V gene has CDR1 SGHRS and CDR2 YFSETQ. The CDR3 is 15 residues long. V trimming: 4 bases; J trimming: 5 bases; junction bases outside the gene matches: 7. The CDR3 DNA is TGCGCCAGCAGCGATCGGACAGGGGGCGCGGAGACCCAGTACTTC. This gives the protein CASSDRTGGAETQYF. Filled out from reference TRBV5-1 and TRBJ2-5, the complete variable domain reads KAGVTQTPRYLIKTRGQQVTLSCSPISGHRSVSWYQQTPGQGLQFLFEYFSETQRNKGNFPGRFSGRQFSNSRSEMNVSTLELGDSALYLCASSDRTGGAETQYFGPGTRLLVL.

This chain uses TRBV5-1 with TRBJ2-7; perhaps TRBD2 as D (7 bases). Germline V lookup: CDR1 SGHRS, CDR2 YFSETQ. The CDR3 runs to 16 residues. V was trimmed by 0 bases and J by 2 bases, leaving 15 bases between them. CDR3 loop: CASSLEGGGWTYEQYF. CDR3 DNA: TGCGCCAGCAGCTTGGAGGGAGGGGGATGGACCTACGAGCAGTACTTC.

The chain combines TRBV20-1 with TRBJ1-3, with D maybe TRBD1 (6 bases). CDR1 is DFQATT and CDR2 is SNEGSKA in the germline V gene (reference sequence). V was pared by 3 bases and J by 5 bases, with 14 bases between. This CDR3 comprises 14 residues. The CDR3 sequence is CSASPFGQRNTIYF. In nucleotides, the CDR3 is TGCAGTGCTAGCCCTTTCGGACAGAGAAACACCATATATTTT.

CDR3 coding DNA: TGTGCCAGCTCACCACCGGGACTAGCCCCCCATGAGCAGTTCTTC. Translating gives CASSPPGLAPHEQFF. J is TRBJ2-1 and V is TRBV18, with TRBD2 matching over 9 bases. CDR1 and CDR2 (germline): KGHSH, LQKENI. This CDR3 contains 15 residues. V lost 0 bases, J lost 8 bases, and 5 bases stayed unmatched. Complete variable domain (other parts from reference TRBV18 and TRBJ2-1): NAGVMQNPRHLVRRRGQEARLRCSPMKGHSHVYWYRQLPEEGLKFMVYLQKENIIDESGMPKERFSAEFPKEGPSILRIQQVVRGDSAAYFCASSPPGLAPHEQFFGPGTRLTVL.

The table lists this clonotype with a few counts. V usage is TRBV6-5 and J usage is TRBJ1-5, with a possible D match to TRBD1 (6 bases). Germline V gene data show CDR1 as MNHEY and CDR2 as SVGAGI. The CDR3 runs 13 residues. Trimming took off 6 bases at V and 3 bases at J, with 9 bases between the two ends. The CDR3 loop reads CASRRTDNQPQHF. In nucleotides, the CDR3 is TGTGCCAGCAGGCGGACAGACAATCAGCCCCAGCATTTT.

The chain is built from TRBV30 and TRBJ2-1, with D possibly TRBD1 on 5 matching bases. This CDR3 comprises 15 residues. Trimming stripped 2 bases from V and 0 bases from J, with 11 bases between. The germline V gene has CDR1 GTSNPN and CDR2 SVGIG (reference sequence). The CDR3 spells CAWSTDSSSYNEQFF. CDR3 bases: TGTGCCTGGAGTACCGACAGTAGCTCCTACAATGAGCAGTTCTTC.

In this sample, this clonotype turned up once. This sequence joins TRBV6-5 and TRBJ1-6; TRBD1 is a possible D gene (6 bases). Trimming cost V 5 bases and J 9 bases, with 14 bases left between them. This CDR3 contains 14 residues. Germline V gene lookup returns CDR1 MNHEY and CDR2 SVGAGI. CDR3 in amino acids: CASSRTGSGSPLHF. The CDR3 nucleotides read TGTGCCAGCAGTCGAACAGGGTCAGGTTCACCCCTCCACTTT.

This clonotype was picked up many times. The chain couples TRBV20-1 to TRBJ2-3; a possible D gene is TRBD2 (5 bases). The V and J ends lost 0 bases and 5 bases respectively, with 9 bases between them. Germline assignment: CDR1 DFQATT and CDR2 SNEGSKA (reference sequence). The CDR3 covers 13 residues. The CDR3 DNA reads TGCAGTGCTAGAGACCCCGGGAAAGATACGCAGTATTTT. This encodes CSARDPGKDTQYF.

The chain carries TRBV4-1 and TRBJ2-7, with D tentatively TRBD2 (5 bases). This CDR3 comprises 14 residues. Trimming removed 0 bases at V and 7 bases at J, with 13 bases between. From germline, CDR1 is MGHRA and CDR2 YSYEKL. The CDR3 DNA reads TGCGCCAGCAGCCAAGATCGGGATCTGGGGGAGCAGTACTTC. It encodes CASSQDRDLGEQYF.

In its sample, this clonotype was seen once. The chain has TRBV12-3 or TRBV12-4 and TRBJ2-3, with 9 bases identical to TRBD1. CDR3 length: 14 amino acids. Germline trimming cut 6 bases from V and 4 bases from J; bases unmatched to any gene: 5. CDR3 bases: TGTGCCAGCAGCCACAGGGGGCGGCCAGATACGCAGTATTTT. This translates into CASSHRGRPDTQYF.

The chain couples TRBV5-1 to TRBJ2-5; no clear D gene. Germline V gene sequence: CDR1 SGHRS, CDR2 YFSETQ. V was clipped by 2 bases and J by 5 bases, with 16 bases between them. This CDR3 is 15 amino acids long. CDR3 sequence (DNA): TGCGCCAGCAGCTTCACAGCCGGATTGGGGGAGACCCAGTACTTC. Translation: CASSFTAGLGETQYF.

This clonotype was seen a handful of times. J is TRBJ2-7 and V is TRBV6-2 or TRBV6-3; the match to TRBD1 covers 7 bases. The ends lost 1 base at V and 3 bases at J; junction bases unmatched: 6. This CDR3 is 15 amino acids long. Per germline, CDR1 MNHEY and CDR2 SVGEGT. This CDR3 reads CASSYYATGIYEQYF. CDR3 DNA sequence: TGTGCCAGCAGTTACTACGCGACAGGGATCTACGAGCAGTACTTC.

This clonotype occurred a few times. The chain recombines TRBV12-3 or TRBV12-4 with TRBJ2-7, with 13 nucleotides matching TRBD2. The CDR3 is 17 amino acids. V dropped 5 bases and J dropped 1; count of bases not matched to a gene: 8. The CDR3 region has the DNA TGTGCCAGCAGTCGAGGACTAGCGGGAGCGGGATCCTACGAGCAGTACTTC. Its translation is CASSRGLAGAGSYEQYF.

This clonotype occurred many times. V usage is TRBV11-2 and J usage is TRBJ2-7; 9 bases match TRBD2. Losses at the gene ends were 5 bases for V and 6 bases for J; bases not matched to a gene: 8. The germline V gene has CDR1 SGHAT and CDR2 FQNNGV. The CDR3 spans 14 residues. The CDR3 region is CASSRSGSRGEQYF. The CDR3 DNA follows: TGTGCCAGCAGCCGTAGCGGGAGCAGGGGCGAGCAGTACTTC. Complete variable domain (other parts from reference TRBV11-2 and TRBJ2-7): EAGVAQSPRYKIIEKRQSVAFWCNPISGHATLYWYQQILGQGPKLLIQFQNNGVVDDSQLPKDRFSAERLKGVDSTLKIQPAKLEDSAVYLCASSRSGSRGEQYFGPGTRLTVT.